Listed below are T cell receptor beta chains from one sample, sequenced in a study of ipilimumab plus nivolumab after autologous stem cell transplantation. Assay: immunoSEQ multiplex PCR; the TCRdb copy retains only in-frame clones and omits some. This sample has 20,000 to 25,000 clones; 70% to 85% occur once, and the top ten carry about 23%. Here the sequenced sample was PBMCs, taken in a trial of ipilimumab plus nivolumab as post-transplant consolidation. These receptors originate from a male donor with diffuse large B-cell lymphoma. Each CDR3 is given with its conserved first and last residue. The order of the fields is V gene, clone size, J gene, D gene, CDR3 protein, CDR3 DNA. D genes are given only for firm matches. Clone sizes are given selectively: once, few, many, or a class where the clone is expanded.

TRBV27	.	TRBJ2-2	.	CASTRLGGGELFF	TGTGCCAGCACCCGATTAGGGGGCGGGGAGCTGTTTTTT
TRBV11-2	.	TRBJ2-6	.	CASTPGRSGANVLTF	TGTGCCAGCACCCCCGGGCGCTCTGGGGCCAACGTCCTGACTTTC
TRBV18	once	TRBJ2-5	TRBD2	CASSPGPGGETQYF	TGTGCCAGCTCACCGGGCCCGGGAGGGGAGACCCAGTACTTC
TRBV5-1	.	TRBJ1-2	.	CASSPGLYGGRNGYTF	TGCGCCAGCAGCCCGGGACTGTACGGGGGACGCAACGGCTACACCTTC
TRBV13	.	TRBJ2-1	.	CASSKDLGGSNEQFF	TGTGCCAGCAGTAAGGACCTGGGGGGTTCCAATGAGCAGTTCTTC
TRBV30	.	TRBJ2-7	TRBD1	CAWSPQGAGRSYEQYF	TGTGCCTGGAGCCCTCAGGGGGCAGGGCGCTCCTACGAGCAGTACTTC
TRBV9	.	TRBJ2-1	TRBD1	CASSVAGQGGNEQFF	TGTGCCAGCAGCGTAGCGGGACAGGGGGGCAATGAGCAGTTCTTC
TRBV6-5	.	TRBJ1-1	.	CASKRGEANTEAFF	TGTGCCAGCAAGAGGGGGGAAGCTAACACTGAAGCTTTCTTT
TRBV19	.	TRBJ1-4	.	CASSIPLRGEKLFF	TGTGCCAGTAGTATTCCCCTACGAGGTGAAAAACTGTTTTTT
TRBV5-4	.	TRBJ2-1	.	CASSTWTFHNEQFF	TGTGCCAGCAGCACCTGGACATTCCACAATGAGCAGTTCTTC
TRBV30	.	TRBJ2-1	.	CAWSVTGNSYNEQFF	TGTGCCTGGAGTGTAACGGGGAACTCCTACAATGAGCAGTTCTTC
TRBV5-8	.	TRBJ2-7	.	CASSLGVSYEQYF	TGTGCCAGCAGCTTGGGGGTATCCTACGAGCAGTACTTC
TRBV30	.	TRBJ1-2	.	CAWSVARGANYGYTF	TGTGCCTGGAGTGTTGCTCGGGGCGCTAACTATGGCTACACCTTC
TRBV2	.	TRBJ1-1	TRBD1	CASSGTAPTLGNTEAFF	TGTGCCAGCAGCGGGACAGCCCCTACCCTGGGGAACACTGAAGCTTTCTTT
TRBV6-1	.	TRBJ2-1	TRBD1	CASTRGTEANNEQFF	TGTGCCAGCACCAGGGGGACGGAGGCCAACAATGAGCAGTTCTTC
TRBV6-1	.	TRBJ1-5	.	CASSETISNQPQHF	TGTGCCAGCAGTGAGACAATAAGCAATCAGCCCCAGCATTTT
TRBV6-6	.	TRBJ2-7	.	CASGGRGITYEQYF	TGTGCCAGTGGGGGTAGGGGGATTACCTACGAGCAGTACTTC
TRBV11-3	.	TRBJ1-5	.	CASSLSGINQPQHF	TGTGCCAGCAGCTTATCAGGGATCAATCAGCCCCAGCATTTT
TRBV7-9	.	TRBJ2-5	.	CASGRGHQETQYF	TGTGCCAGCGGCCGGGGACACCAAGAGACCCAGTACTTC
TRBV6-1	.	TRBJ2-1	TRBD2	CASSETAGGYNEQFF	TGTGCCAGCAGTGAAACAGCGGGAGGGTACAATGAGCAGTTCTTC
TRBV5-4	.	TRBJ1-6	.	CASSHPSYNSPLHF	TGTGCCAGCAGCCATCCTTCCTATAATTCACCCCTCCACTTT
TRBV19	.	TRBJ1-2	.	CASTPLISVFENGYTF	TGTGCCAGTACCCCGTTGATCTCAGTTTTTGAGAATGGCTACACCTTC
TRBV5-1	.	TRBJ1-6	.	CASSLAGSRYNSPLHF	TGCGCCAGCAGCTTGGCAGGGAGCAGATATAATTCACCCCTCCACTTT
TRBV7-9	.	TRBJ1-5	TRBD1	CASSGTGNSNQPQHF	TGTGCCAGCAGCGGGACAGGGAATAGCAATCAGCCCCAGCATTTT
TRBV28	.	TRBJ1-2	.	CASSQIVRGFYGYTF	TGTGCCAGCAGTCAAATAGTAAGGGGGTTCTATGGCTACACCTTC
TRBV5-1	.	TRBJ2-3	.	CASSPESADTQYF	TGCGCCAGCAGCCCAGAGAGCGCAGATACGCAGTATTTT
TRBV25-1	.	TRBJ1-1	.	CASSEWGTNTEAFF	TGTGCCAGCAGTGAATGGGGGACGAACACTGAAGCTTTCTTT
TRBV6-5	.	TRBJ2-7	.	CAISPTVEYEQYF	TGTGCCATCTCCCCCACAGTGGAGTACGAGCAGTACTTC
TRBV5-1	.	TRBJ2-1	.	CASSLGIGGLSYNEQFF	TGCGCCAGCAGCTTAGGGATAGGGGGACTGTCCTACAATGAGCAGTTCTTC